One T cell receptor beta chain is described in this entry. Original data processing: Amplifying reference gene primers gave estimates of nucleated cell counts. Using immunoSEQ multiplex PCR, the repertoire was profiled, and TCRdb retains in-frame clones only, with some absent. The V and J calls and the clone size are those of that table, but D and trimming were determined from the DNA. Counted here are about 60,000 clones, 85% occurring once; the ten biggest clones make up about 17%. CDR3 length equals 13 residues. The entry originates in a study of blood T cell repertoires in COVID-19. Study context: The origin of the acute and convalescent COVID-19 samples was the United States, Italy and Spain. PBMCs, B-cell-depleted T cells, or T cells were the source of the cDNA or gDNA that made up the material.

The genes are TRBV21-1 and TRBJ1-4. TRBV21-1 is a pseudogene. The sequence derives from a human donor in a cohort sampled during active COVID-19. Material for sequencing was peripheral blood. The CDR3 is CASRGGASEKLFF. For the CDR3, the DNA is TGTGCCAGCCGCGGGGGGGCCAGTGAAAAACTGTTTTTT.